Below, 18 T cell receptor beta chains from the same sample are listed, as sequenced in a study of low-dose radiotherapy and immunotherapy resistance in tumors. This sample's time point: after trial treatment. As for treatment: LDRT plus nivolumab, ipilimumab, low-dose cyclophosphamide and aspirin (RACIN trial). cDNA synthesis used a TRAV/TRBV-specific primer set for both chains. TCR amplification involved roughly 21 PCR cycles with a constant-region primer and V-primer adapter. TCRdb independently ran MiXCR on the reads; one entry per CDR3 protein. The sample yields 85,000 to 95,000 distinct CDR3 sequences, approximately 22% seen once. This specimen consisted of PBMCs, obtained after low-dose radiotherapy plus immunotherapy. These receptors all come from a female donor with ovarian cancer.

In its sample, this clonotype was seen many times. This rearrangement joins TRBV2 to TRBJ2-7; the D gene is possibly TRBD2 (7 bases). Germline lookup yields CDR1 SNHLY and CDR2 FYNNEI. CDR3 size: 14 residues. Trimming shortened V by 8 bases and J by 0 bases, and 14 bases separated the two germline ends. CDR3 amino acids: CASWGGLFSYEQYF. In DNA, the CDR3 is TGTGCCAGCTGGGGGGGGCTATTCTCCTACGAGCAGTACTTC.

This clonotype showed up many times. This rearrangement joins TRBV3-1 to TRBJ2-1; 14 positions agree with TRBD2. Germline V lookup: CDR1 LGHDT, CDR2 YNNKEL (reference sequence). The V and J ends lost 4 bases and 8 bases, in that order; junction bases with no gene match: 4. The CDR3 is made up of 15 amino acids. CDR3 residues: CASSPGLAGAHEQFF. Here the CDR3 DNA reads TGTGCCAGCAGCCCGGGACTAGCGGGAGCGCATGAGCAGTTCTTC.

The chain recombines TRBV6-2 or TRBV6-3 with TRBJ2-1, with D perhaps being TRBD1 or TRBD2 (6 bases each). The ends were cut back, 3 bases at V and 8 bases at J, with 20 bases in the middle. This CDR3 is 16 amino acids long. CDR1 and CDR2 from the germline V gene are MNHEY and SVGEGT. DNA for the CDR3: TGTGCCAGCAGTTATCACTCCGCCGGGGGCAGCCATGAGCAGTTCTTC. It translates to CASSYHSAGGSHEQFF.

This clonotype was found many times. The rearrangement joins TRBV25-1 to TRBJ2-3, with D tentatively TRBD2 (6 bases). With 9 bases removed from V and 0 bases from J, the gap between germline ends came to 16 bases. This CDR3 comprises 15 residues. Germline V gives CDR1 MGHDK, CDR2 SYGVNS. The CDR3 DNA follows: TGTGCCAGTTCCTACCGGGACTTAAGCACAGATACGCAGTATTTT. Amino acid sequence: CASSYRDLSTDTQYF.

This clonotype was counted many times. The V and J genes are TRBV10-3 and TRBJ1-1; 9 bases fit TRBD1. J was trimmed by 1 base and V by 7 bases; bases with no gene match: 7. The CDR3 contains 15 residues. The germline gives CDR1 ENHRY, CDR2 SYGVKD. The CDR3 region is CAITQKDRGNTEAFF. The CDR3, as DNA: TGTGCCATCACCCAAAAGGACAGGGGGAACACTGAAGCTTTCTTT.

The J gene is TRBJ2-1, the V gene TRBV3-1, with 7 nucleotides matching TRBD1. The CDR3 consists of 14 residues. Unmatched junction bases numbered 6, after V lost 4 bases and J lost 6 bases. Per the germline V gene, CDR1 is LGHDT and CDR2 is YNNKEL (reference sequence). The CDR3 coding sequence is TGTGCCAGCAGCCGAGGACAGGTCGCCAATGAGCAGTTCTTC. Amino acids: CASSRGQVANEQFF.

This clonotype was counted ten times or more. The rearrangement uses TRBV2 and TRBJ1-5, with 9 bases lining up with TRBD1. Trimming removed 5 bases from V and 4 bases from J; junction bases left unmatched: 3. Germline CDR1 and CDR2: SNHLY and FYNNEI. The CDR3 contains 14 residues. The CDR3 is CASSTGGGNQPQHF. CDR3 nucleotide sequence: TGTGCCAGCAGTACAGGGGGCGGGAATCAGCCCCAGCATTTT. Together with reference TRBV2 and TRBJ1-5, the CDR3 gives the full variable domain: EPEVTQTPSHQVTQMGQEVILRCVPISNHLYFYWYRQILGQKVEFLVSFYNNEISEKSEIFDDQFSVERPDGSNFTLKIRSTKLEDSAMYFCASSTGGGNQPQHFGDGTRLSIL.

This clonotype has a single count. The chain recombines TRBV28 with TRBJ2-6; the D is unclear. This CDR3 is 12 amino acids long. The V gene's germline CDR1 is MDHEN and CDR2 SYDVKM. V lost 5 bases and J lost 14, with 13 bases in between. Here the CDR3 DNA reads TGTGCCAGCAGTACGCCACGTGGTATCCTGACTTTC. Protein: CASSTPRGILTF. Using reference TRBV28 and TRBJ2-6 for the parts outside the CDR3, the full variable domain is DVKVTQSSRYLVKRTGEKVFLECVQDMDHENMFWYRQDPGLGLRLIYFSYDVKMKEKGDIPEGYSVSREKKERFSLILESASTNQTSMYLCASSTPRGILTFGAGSRLTVL.

This rearrangement joins TRBV12-3 or TRBV12-4 to TRBJ2-7, with 15 bases identical to TRBD2. The length of the CDR3 is 16 residues. V was clipped by 5 bases and J by 0 bases; unmatched bases: 2. The CDR3 loop is CASSPGLAGGSYEQYF. The CDR3 DNA reads as TGTGCCAGCAGTCCGGGACTAGCGGGAGGCTCCTACGAGCAGTACTTC.

This rearrangement joins TRBV3-1 to TRBJ2-2; D not certain. The CDR3 has 18 amino acids. V lost 0 bases, J lost 6 bases, and 20 bases lay in between. Germline V lookup: CDR1 LGHDT, CDR2 YNNKEL (reference sequence). The CDR3 DNA sequence: TGTGCCAGCAGCCAAGATTGGTCGGACCCAAAGGACGCCGGGGAGCTGTTTTTT. This encodes CASSQDWSDPKDAGELFF. Variable domain in full (rest from reference TRBV3-1 and TRBJ2-2): DTAVSQTPKYLVTQMGNDKSIKCEQNLGHDTMYWYKQDSKKFLKIMFSYNNKELIINETVPNRFSPKSPDKAHLNLHINSLELGDSAVYFCASSQDWSDPKDAGELFFGEGSRLTVL.

The J gene is TRBJ1-5, the V gene TRBV2; 7 nucleotides align to TRBD1. Trimming removed 8 bases from V and 6 bases from J; junction bases left unmatched: 7. CDR1 and CDR2 (germline): SNHLY, FYNNEI. CDR3 length: 13 residues. CDR3 nucleotide sequence: TGTGCCAGCGGTAAAGAGGGGGCTCAGCCCCAGCATTTT. It translates to CASGKEGAQPQHF.

This clonotype was recorded at least ten times. CDR3: CASSSSVLGEQYF. The CDR3 bases are TGTGCCAGCAGCTCCTCCGTCCTGGGCGAGCAGTACTTC. V is TRBV27 and J is TRBJ2-7; no clear D gene. The V gene lost 6 bases and the J gene lost 6 bases, with 15 bases spanning the gap. CDR1 MNHEY and CDR2 SMNVEV come from the germline V gene (reference sequence). The CDR3 sequence is 13 residues long.

The chain has TRBV4-3 and TRBJ1-5; 8 bases are a match to TRBD1. This CDR3 has 16 amino acids. V trimming: 0 bases; J trimming: 5 bases; junction bases outside the gene matches: 6. Germline V gene sequence: CDR1 LGHNA, CDR2 YSLEER. CDR3 bases: TGCGCCAGCAGCCAAGATGGCCAGGGGGCTTATCAGCCCCAGCATTTT. This encodes CASSQDGQGAYQPQHF.

There are many counts of this clonotype. The CDR3 region is CASSLTSDDQPQHF. Here the CDR3 DNA reads TGTGCCAGCAGTTTGACCAGTGACGATCAGCCCCAGCATTTT. The chain employs TRBV12-3 or TRBV12-4 and TRBJ1-5; D is undetermined. The ends were cut back, 3 bases at V and 5 bases at J, with 11 bases in the middle. The CDR3 is made up of 14 amino acids.

This clonotype was counted ten times or more. J is TRBJ2-3 and V is TRBV6-5; perhaps TRBD1 as D (6 bases). This CDR3 region has 12 residues. The germline gives CDR1 MNHEY, CDR2 SVGAGI. Trimming cost V 8 bases and J 4 bases, with 10 bases left between them. The CDR3 loop reads CASLGAADTQYF. CDR3 coding DNA: TGTGCCAGCCTGGGGGCGGCAGATACGCAGTATTTT.

V gene TRBV13 combines with J gene TRBJ1-2; the D is unclear. This CDR3 is built from 14 residues. The germline V gene encodes CDR1 PRHDT and CDR2 FYEKMQ (reference sequence). Trimming took off 6 bases at V and 8 bases at J, with 19 bases between the two ends. As DNA, the CDR3 is TGTGCCAGCAGTGAAGAGATGGCAGCCAGCGGCTACACCTTC. Protein sequence: CASSEEMAASGYTF.

This clonotype was found many times. This chain joins TRBV14 and TRBJ1-3, with a possible D match to TRBD1 (5 bases). Per the germline V gene, CDR1 is SGHDN and CDR2 is FVKESK. Between the trimmed V and J ends, which lost 4 bases and 3 bases, there was a span of 7 bases. The CDR3 covers 13 residues. The CDR3 is CASSRDGGNTIYF. The CDR3, as DNA: TGTGCCAGCAGCCGGGACGGTGGAAACACCATATATTTT.

The sample holds many counts of this clonotype. This chain connects TRBV24-1 to TRBJ2-5; no firm D call. The CDR3 extends over 13 amino acids. Germline CDR1 is KGHDR and CDR2 is SFDVKD. Trimming shortened V by 9 bases and J by 7 bases, and 17 bases separated the two germline ends. CDR3 region: CATSEPRKGTQYF. The CDR3 DNA reads TGTGCCACCTCCGAGCCCCGAAAAGGGACCCAGTACTTC.